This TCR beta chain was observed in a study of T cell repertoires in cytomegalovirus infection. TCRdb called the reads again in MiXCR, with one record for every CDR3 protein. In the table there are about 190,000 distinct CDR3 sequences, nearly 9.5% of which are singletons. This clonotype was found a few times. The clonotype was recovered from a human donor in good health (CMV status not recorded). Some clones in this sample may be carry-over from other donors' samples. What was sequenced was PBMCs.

CDR3: CSADRGGRIPLSSYNEQFF. CDR3 DNA sequence: TGCAGTGCTGATAGGGGCGGGAGGATACCATTGAGCTCCTACAATGAGCAGTTCTTC. This chain connects TRBV20-1 to TRBJ2-1; 8 bases line up with TRBD2. V lost 5 bases, J lost 0 bases, and 18 bases stayed unmatched. Germline CDR1 DFQATT, CDR2 SNEGSKA (reference sequence). This CDR3 is 19 amino acids long.